Below, 14 T cell receptor beta chains from the same sample are listed, as sequenced in a study of cytomegalovirus exposure and HLA in healthy donors. The PCR employed 60 Vbeta primers together with 13 Jbeta primers. The method was immunoSEQ multiplex PCR; TCRdb's version includes in-frame clones alone and lacks a portion of them. This sample's table has around 100,000 clones. Material for sequencing was PBMCs. Every receptor here comes from a middle-aged man in good health and CMV-seronegative.

V usage is TRBV25-1 and J usage is TRBJ1-1; 8 nucleotides agree with TRBD1. The CDR3 extends over 13 amino acids. Trimming removed 8 bases from V and 4 bases from J; junction bases left unmatched: 6. CDR1 MGHDK and CDR2 SYGVNS come from the germline V gene. The chain's CDR3 is CASRRTGSTEAFF. CDR3 DNA sequence: TGTGCCAGCCGGAGGACAGGGAGCACTGAAGCTTTCTTT.

This sequence joins TRBV7-2 and TRBJ1-3; D not resolved. Germline V gene sequence: CDR1 SGHTA, CDR2 FQGNSA. Trimming removed 1 base from V and 0 bases from J, with 7 bases in between. The CDR3 runs to 15 residues. This chain's CDR3 is CASSLGDSSGNTIYF. The DNA of the CDR3 is TGTGCCAGCAGCTTAGGTGATAGCTCTGGAAACACCATATATTTT.

The rearrangement links TRBV9 to TRBJ1-3, with a weak D call TRBD1 (5 bases). The germline gives CDR1 SGDLS, CDR2 YYNGEE. The CDR3 loop spans 16 amino acids. V lost 4 bases to trimming and J lost 1 base, with 15 bases between them. The CDR3 is CASSRIPGLSGNTIYF. The CDR3 bases are TGTGCCAGCAGCAGAATCCCAGGGTTGTCTGGAAACACCATATATTTT.

The chain couples TRBV9 to TRBJ2-2; unclear D gene. Germline values: CDR1 SGDLS, CDR2 YYNGEE. CDR3 length: 14 amino acids. V lost 2 bases, J lost 0 bases, and 5 bases lay in between. CDR3: CASSVTTNTGELFF. The CDR3 region has the DNA TGTGCCAGCAGCGTCACAACGAACACCGGGGAGCTGTTTTTT.

The chain uses TRBV19 and TRBJ1-4, with D possibly matching TRBD1 (6 bases). Trimming shortened V by 6 bases and J by 7 bases, and 12 bases separated the two germline ends. The germline CDR1 and CDR2 sequences are LNHDA and SQIVND (reference sequence). The CDR3 length is 13 residues. The CDR3 region is CASSHRAGEKLFF. The DNA of the CDR3 is TGTGCCAGTAGCCACAGGGCCGGTGAAAAACTGTTTTTT. Full variable domain (rest looked up from reference TRBV19 and TRBJ1-4): DGGITQSPKYLFRKEGQNVTLSCEQNLNHDAMYWYRQDPGQGLRLIYYSQIVNDFQKGDIAEGYSVSREKKESFPLTVTSAQKNPTAFYLCASSHRAGEKLFFGSGTQLSVL.

The chain recombines TRBV11-2 with TRBJ2-4; D may be TRBD1 (6 bases). V dropped 6 bases and J dropped 5 bases, with 17 bases sitting between them. Per the germline V gene, CDR1 is SGHAT and CDR2 is FQNNGV. The CDR3 contains 15 residues. For the CDR3, the DNA is TGTGCCAGCAGTTCAACCGGGACATCACAAAACATTCAGTACTTC. Protein: CASSSTGTSQNIQYF.

The gene calls are TRBV10-3 and TRBJ2-1, with D uncertain. The CDR3 runs 12 residues. The germline V and J ends were trimmed by 10 bases and 6 bases, with 13 bases remaining between them. Looked up from germline, CDR1 is ENHRY and CDR2 is SYGVKD. The CDR3 DNA reads as TGTGCCACCCGTCCGGTATCCAATGAGCAGTTCTTC. Its translation is CATRPVSNEQFF.

J is TRBJ2-1 and V is TRBV29-1; a possible D gene is TRBD2 (6 bases). The V end lost 1 base, the J end lost 0 bases, and 10 bases lay between the germline ends. The CDR3 covers 15 residues. Germline V gene lookup returns CDR1 SQVTM and CDR2 ANQGSEA. CDR3: CSVEAGAVSYNEQFF. The CDR3 nucleotides are TGCAGCGTTGAAGCGGGAGCGGTCTCCTACAATGAGCAGTTCTTC.

The chain carries TRBV9 and TRBJ1-6; 7 bases map to TRBD1. With 4 bases clipped from V and 1 base from J, the junction kept 8 bases outside the gene matches. This CDR3 contains 17 residues. The germline V gene has CDR1 SGDLS and CDR2 YYNGEE. CDR3 protein: CASSPRTQGSYNSPLHF. In DNA form, the CDR3 reads TGTGCCAGCAGCCCCCGCACACAGGGGTCCTATAATTCACCCCTCCACTTT.

The chain is built from TRBV30 and TRBJ2-5; D uncertain. Germline loops: CDR1 GTSNPN, CDR2 SVGIG (reference sequence). The length of the CDR3 is 14 residues. The V gene lost 3 bases and the J gene lost 5 bases, with 16 bases spanning the gap. CDR3 in DNA: TGTGCCTGGAGCCTTGCCGGAGTCGAGGAGACCCAGTACTTC. It translates to CAWSLAGVEETQYF. The entire variable domain, with the rest obtained from reference TRBV30 and TRBJ2-5, is as follows: SQTIHQWPATLVQPVGSPLSLECTVEGTSNPNLYWYRQAAGRGLQLLFYSVGIGQISSEVPQNLSASRPQDRQFILSSKKLLLSDSGFYLCAWSLAGVEETQYFGPGTRLLVL.

The chain joins TRBV5-6 to TRBJ2-1; the match to TRBD2 covers 8 bases. Germline values: CDR1 SGHDT, CDR2 YYEEEE. The V and J ends lost 1 base and 5 bases, in that order; junction bases with no gene match: 11. This CDR3 spans 17 amino acids. CDR3 DNA: TGTGCCAGCAGCTTGAGCACCAGCGGGGGCCCGAACAATGAGCAGTTCTTC. Translation: CASSLSTSGGPNNEQFF. The variable domain in full, with the rest retrieved from reference TRBV5-6 and TRBJ2-1, is DAGVTQSPTHLIKTRGQQVTLRCSPKSGHDTVSWYQQALGQGPQFIFQYYEEEERQRGNFPDRFSGHQFPNYSSELNVNALLLGDSALYLCASSLSTSGGPNNEQFFGPGTRLTVL.

V and J are TRBV4-3 and TRBJ1-3; possibly TRBD1 for D (6 bases). Trimming left V 0 bases short and J 2 bases short, with 11 bases between. Germline CDR1 is LGHNA and CDR2 is YSLEER. The CDR3 extends over 16 amino acids. CDR3 residues: CASSQDYTGTGNTIYF. The CDR3 DNA reads as TGCGCCAGCAGCCAAGATTATACAGGGACTGGAAACACCATATATTTT.

V is TRBV7-8 and J is TRBJ1-1; TRBD1 matches at 12 bases. In germline, CDR1 is SGHVS, CDR2 FQNEAQ. The CDR3 sequence is 17 residues long. V dropped 5 bases and J dropped 1; count of bases not matched to a gene: 8. This CDR3 is CASSPGTGGAGNTEAFF. The CDR3 nucleotides read TGTGCCAGCAGCCCGGGGACAGGGGGCGCAGGGAACACTGAAGCTTTCTTT.

The chain combines TRBV27 with TRBJ2-7; D unclear. CDR1 and CDR2 (germline): MNHEY, SMNVEV (reference sequence). The germline V and J ends were trimmed by 3 bases and 1 base, with 10 bases remaining between them. The CDR3 has 14 amino acids. CDR3 in amino acids: CASSLISGSYEQYF. CDR3 nucleotides: TGTGCCAGCAGTTTGATCTCGGGTTCCTACGAGCAGTACTTC.